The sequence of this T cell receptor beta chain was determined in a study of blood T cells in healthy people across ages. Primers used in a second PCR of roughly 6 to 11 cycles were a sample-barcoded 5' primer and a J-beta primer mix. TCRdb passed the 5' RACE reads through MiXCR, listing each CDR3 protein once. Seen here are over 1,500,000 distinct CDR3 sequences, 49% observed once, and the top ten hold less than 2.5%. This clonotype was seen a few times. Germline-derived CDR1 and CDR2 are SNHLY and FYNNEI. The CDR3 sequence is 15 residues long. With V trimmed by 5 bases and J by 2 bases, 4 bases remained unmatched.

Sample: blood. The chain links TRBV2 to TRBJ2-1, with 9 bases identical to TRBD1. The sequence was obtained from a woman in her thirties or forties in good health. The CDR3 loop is CASSMDRGAYNEQFF. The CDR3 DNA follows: TGTGCCAGCAGTATGGACAGGGGCGCCTACAATGAGCAGTTCTTC.